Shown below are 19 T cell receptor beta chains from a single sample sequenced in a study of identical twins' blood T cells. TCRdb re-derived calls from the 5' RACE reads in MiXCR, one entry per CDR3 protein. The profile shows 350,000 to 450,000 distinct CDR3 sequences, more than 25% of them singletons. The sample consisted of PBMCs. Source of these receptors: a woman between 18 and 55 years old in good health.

The CDR3 loop reads CSAGIRGSGYTF. CDR3 nucleotide sequence: TGCAGTGCTGGTATAAGGGGGAGTGGCTACACCTTC. The chain links TRBV20-1 to TRBJ1-2; a weak D match, TRBD1 (6 bases). CDR3 length: 12 amino acids. CDR1 and CDR2 from the germline V gene are DFQATT and SNEGSKA (reference sequence). Trimming pared 5 bases from V and 7 bases from J, leaving 14 bases between.

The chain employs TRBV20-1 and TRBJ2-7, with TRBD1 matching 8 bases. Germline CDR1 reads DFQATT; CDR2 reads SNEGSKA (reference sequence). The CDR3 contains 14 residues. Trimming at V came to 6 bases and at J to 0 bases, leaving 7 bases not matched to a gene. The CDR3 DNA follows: TGCAGTGCGGAGGACAGGGCAAACTCCTACGAGCAGTACTTC. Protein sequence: CSAEDRANSYEQYF.

This CDR3 reads CASSYGIVEGARSYTF. The CDR3 DNA is TGTGCCAGCAGTTACGGGATTGTAGAGGGGGCACGGAGCTACACCTTC. The V call is TRBV6-6, the J call TRBJ1-2, with 7 positions matching TRBD1. The CDR3 sequence is 16 residues long. Germline CDR1 is MNHNY and CDR2 is SVGAGI (reference sequence). After removal of 2 bases from V and 9 bases from J, the junction contained 15 bases not matched to a gene.

The CDR3 DNA reads as TGCAGCGTAGTGGACGGTGATGGTTGGGGCTACACCTTC. Its protein is CSVVDGDGWGYTF. The V call is TRBV29-1, the J call TRBJ1-2; no clear D gene. V lost 6 bases and J lost 8, with 19 bases in between. CDR3 length: 13 amino acids. CDR1 and CDR2 from the germline V gene are SQVTM and ANQGSEA.

CDR3: CASRPDTEAFF. DNA of the CDR3: TGCGCCAGCAGGCCAGACACTGAAGCTTTCTTT. The V gene is TRBV10-2, the J gene TRBJ1-1; D remains ambiguous. The CDR3 length is 11 residues. Trimming removed 6 bases from V and 3 bases from J, with 5 bases in between. Germline V lookup: CDR1 WSHSY, CDR2 SAAADI.

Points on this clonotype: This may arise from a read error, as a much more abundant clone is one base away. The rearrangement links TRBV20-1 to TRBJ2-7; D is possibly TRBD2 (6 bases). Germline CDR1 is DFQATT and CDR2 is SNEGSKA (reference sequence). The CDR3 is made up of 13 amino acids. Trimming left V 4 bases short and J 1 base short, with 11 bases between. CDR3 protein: CSATSVVSYEQYF. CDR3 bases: TGCAGTGCTACTAGCGTGGTTTCCTACGAGCAGTACTTC.

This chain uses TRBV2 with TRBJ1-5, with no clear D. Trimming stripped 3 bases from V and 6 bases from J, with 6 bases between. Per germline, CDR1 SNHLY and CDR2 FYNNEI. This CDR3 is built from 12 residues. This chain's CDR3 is CASSEGGQPQHF. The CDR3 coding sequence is TGTGCCAGCAGTGAGGGAGGTCAGCCCCAGCATTTT.

For the CDR3, the DNA is TGTGCCAGCAGCTTACGGGAGGCACCCTACGAGCAGTACTTC. This gives the protein CASSLREAPYEQYF. The V and J genes are TRBV5-4 and TRBJ2-7; 7 nucleotides match TRBD2. Trimming removed 2 bases from V and 2 bases from J; junction bases left unmatched: 4. Germline-derived CDR1 and CDR2 are SGHNT and YYREEE (reference sequence). This CDR3 comprises 14 residues.

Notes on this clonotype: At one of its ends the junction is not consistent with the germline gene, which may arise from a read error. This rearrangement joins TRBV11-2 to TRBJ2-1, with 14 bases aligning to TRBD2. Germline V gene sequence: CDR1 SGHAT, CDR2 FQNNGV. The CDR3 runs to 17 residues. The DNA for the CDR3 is TGTGCCAGCAGCCCGACTAGCGGGGGGGCCTCTTCGAATGAGCGGTTCTTC. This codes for CASSPTSGGASSNERFF.

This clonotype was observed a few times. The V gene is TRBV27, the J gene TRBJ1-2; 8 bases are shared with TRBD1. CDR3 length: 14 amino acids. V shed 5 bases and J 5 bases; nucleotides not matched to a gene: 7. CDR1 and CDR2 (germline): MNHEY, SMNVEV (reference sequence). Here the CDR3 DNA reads TGTGCCAGCAGTCCAGGCGGGACAGGTTATGGCTACACCTTC. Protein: CASSPGGTGYGYTF.

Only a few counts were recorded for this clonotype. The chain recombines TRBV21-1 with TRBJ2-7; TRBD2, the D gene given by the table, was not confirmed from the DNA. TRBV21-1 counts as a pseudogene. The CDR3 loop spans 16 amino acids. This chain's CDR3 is CASSKVGKAKVYEQYF. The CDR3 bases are TGTGCCAGCAGCAAAGTGGGGAAGGCGAAGGTCTACGAGCAGTACTTC.

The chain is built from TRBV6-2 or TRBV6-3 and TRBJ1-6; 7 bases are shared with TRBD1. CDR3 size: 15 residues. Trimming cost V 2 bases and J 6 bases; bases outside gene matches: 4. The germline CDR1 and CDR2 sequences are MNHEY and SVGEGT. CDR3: CASSYVGQLNSPLHF. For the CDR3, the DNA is TGTGCCAGCAGTTACGTGGGACAGCTTAATTCACCCCTCCACTTT.

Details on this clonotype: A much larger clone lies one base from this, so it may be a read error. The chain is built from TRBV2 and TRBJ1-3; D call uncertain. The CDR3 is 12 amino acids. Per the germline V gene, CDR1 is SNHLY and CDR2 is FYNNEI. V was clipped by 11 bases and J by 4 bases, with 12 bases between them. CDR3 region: CACTGYGNTIYF. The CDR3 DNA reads TGTGCCTGCACGGGATACGGAAACACCATATATTTT.

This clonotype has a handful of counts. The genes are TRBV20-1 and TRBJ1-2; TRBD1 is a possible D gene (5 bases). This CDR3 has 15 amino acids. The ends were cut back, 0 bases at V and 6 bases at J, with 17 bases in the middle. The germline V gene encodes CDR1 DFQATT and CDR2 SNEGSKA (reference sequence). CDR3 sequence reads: CSARDAAGEVHGYTF. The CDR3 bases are TGCAGTGCTAGAGATGCAGCGGGGGAGGTCCATGGCTACACCTTC.

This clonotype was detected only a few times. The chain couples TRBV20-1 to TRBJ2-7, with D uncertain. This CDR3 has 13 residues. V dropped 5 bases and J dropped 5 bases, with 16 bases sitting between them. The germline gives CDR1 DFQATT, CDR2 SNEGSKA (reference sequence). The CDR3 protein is CSAERVLLHEQYF. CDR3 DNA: TGCAGTGCTGAACGTGTGTTACTCCACGAGCAGTACTTC.

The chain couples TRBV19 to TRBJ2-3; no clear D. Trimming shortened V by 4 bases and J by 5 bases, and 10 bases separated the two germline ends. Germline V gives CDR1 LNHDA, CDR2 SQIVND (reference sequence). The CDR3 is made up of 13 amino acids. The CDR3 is CASSREEQDTQYF. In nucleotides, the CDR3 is TGTGCCAGTAGTAGGGAAGAGCAAGATACGCAGTATTTT.

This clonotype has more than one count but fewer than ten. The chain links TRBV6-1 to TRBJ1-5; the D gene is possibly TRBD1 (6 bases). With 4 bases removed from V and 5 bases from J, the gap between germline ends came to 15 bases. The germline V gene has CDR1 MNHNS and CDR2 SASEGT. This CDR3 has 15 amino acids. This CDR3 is CASSARGTSYQPQHF. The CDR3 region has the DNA TGTGCCAGCAGTGCGCGCGGGACAAGTTATCAGCCCCAGCATTTT.

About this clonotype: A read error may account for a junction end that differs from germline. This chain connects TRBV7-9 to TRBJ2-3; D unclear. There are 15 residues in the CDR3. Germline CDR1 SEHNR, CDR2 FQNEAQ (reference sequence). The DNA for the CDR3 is TGTGCCGGCAGCTTATCCAAACGTTCTCCCGATACGCAGTATTTT. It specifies CAGSLSKRSPDTQYF.

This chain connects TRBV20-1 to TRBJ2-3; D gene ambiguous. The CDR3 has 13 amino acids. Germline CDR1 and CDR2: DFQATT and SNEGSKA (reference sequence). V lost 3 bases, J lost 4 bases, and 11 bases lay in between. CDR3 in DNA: TGCAGTGCTAGTGGCCGGGTTGCAGATACGCAGTATTTT. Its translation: CSASGRVADTQYF.